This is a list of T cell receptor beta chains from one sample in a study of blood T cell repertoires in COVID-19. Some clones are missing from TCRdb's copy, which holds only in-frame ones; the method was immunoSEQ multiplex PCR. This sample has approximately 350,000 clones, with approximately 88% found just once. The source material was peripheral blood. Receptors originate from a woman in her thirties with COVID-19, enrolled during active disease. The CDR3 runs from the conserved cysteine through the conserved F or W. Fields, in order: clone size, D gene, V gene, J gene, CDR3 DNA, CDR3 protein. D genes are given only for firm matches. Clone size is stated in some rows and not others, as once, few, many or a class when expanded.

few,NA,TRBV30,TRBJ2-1,TGTGCCTGGAAAGACTCCAATTACAATGAGCAGTTCTTC,CAWKDSNYNEQFF
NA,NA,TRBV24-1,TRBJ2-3,TGTGCCACCAGTGATCCATGGTCCGGAGGAGATACGCAGTATTTT,CATSDPWSGGDTQYF
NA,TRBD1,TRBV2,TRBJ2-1,TGTGCCAGCCAAGACAGGGGGCTGGGAAATGAGCAGTTCTTC,CASQDRGLGNEQFF
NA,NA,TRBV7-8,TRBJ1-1,TGTGCCAGCAGCCCTGCGCAGGGGAACACTGAAGCTTTCTTT,CASSPAQGNTEAFF
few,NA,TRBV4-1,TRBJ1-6,TGCGCCAGCAGCCAAGGATCAGGGATTTCCTATAATTCACCCCTCCACTTT,CASSQGSGISYNSPLHF
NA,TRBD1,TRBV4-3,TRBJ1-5,TGCGCCAGCAGCCAAGATCAAGGGACAGGGGCGTCTAATGGCAATCAGCCCCAGCATTTT,CASSQDQGTGASNGNQPQHF
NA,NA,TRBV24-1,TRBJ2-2,TGTGCCACCAGTGACCCCGGGAACACCGGGGAGCTGTTTTTT,CATSDPGNTGELFF
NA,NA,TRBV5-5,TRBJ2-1,TGTGCCAGCAGCTTGGAGTGGAGGTGGAACAATGAGCAGTTCTTC,CASSLEWRWNNEQFF
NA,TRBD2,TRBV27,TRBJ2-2,TGTGCCAGCAGTTCTCGGCTAGCGGGAGGCGGGGAGCTGTTTTTT,CASSSRLAGGGELFF
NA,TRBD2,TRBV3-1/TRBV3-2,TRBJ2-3,TGTGCCAGCAGCCCCCTCCGAAGCGGGAGAGATACGCAGTATTTT,CASSPLRSGRDTQYF
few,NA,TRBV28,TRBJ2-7,TGTGCCAGCAGTCCGGGGTACGAGCAGTACTTC,CASSPGYEQYF
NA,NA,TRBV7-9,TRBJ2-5,TGTGCCAGCAGCTCCGTTGCGGCCCAGTACTTC,CASSSVAAQYF
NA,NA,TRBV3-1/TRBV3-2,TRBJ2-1,TGTGCCAGCAGCCAAAACGGGGGACCCTACAATGAGCAGTTCTTC,CASSQNGGPYNEQFF
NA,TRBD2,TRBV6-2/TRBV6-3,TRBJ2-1,TGTGCCAGCAGTACGGGACTAGCGGGCTTTAAGAATGAGCAGTTCTTC,CASSTGLAGFKNEQFF
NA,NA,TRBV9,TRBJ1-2,TGTGCCAGCAGCGGGAGGGGATTTGGGGGAGGCAACTATGGCTACACCTTC,CASSGRGFGGGNYGYTF
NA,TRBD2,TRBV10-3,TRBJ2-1,TGTGCCATCAGCCTCGGACTAGCGGGAGCCAGCGAGCAGTTCTTC,CAISLGLAGASEQFF
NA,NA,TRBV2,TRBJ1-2,TGTGCCAGCATCGCCCATGGGCAATCCTATGGCTACACCTTC,CASIAHGQSYGYTF
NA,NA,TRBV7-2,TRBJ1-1,TGTGCCAGCAGCTGGGGACTTTTCCACGACACTGAAGCTTTCTTT,CASSWGLFHDTEAFF
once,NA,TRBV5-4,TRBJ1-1,TGTGCCAGCCAAAGGCTGGGCTGGGCTTTATGGGAAGCTTTCTTT,CASQRLGWALWEAFF
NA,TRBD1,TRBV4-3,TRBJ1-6,TGCGCCAGCAGCCAAATGACAGGGACCCATAATTCACCCCTCCACTTT,CASSQMTGTHNSPLHF
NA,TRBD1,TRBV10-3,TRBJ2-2,TGTGCCATCAGTGAGACCGACAGGGAAGCCGGGGAGCTGTTTTTT,CAISETDREAGELFF
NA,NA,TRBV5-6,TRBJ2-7,TGTGCCAGCAGCTTGGTTTTCTCTGAGCAGTACTTC,CASSLVFSEQYF
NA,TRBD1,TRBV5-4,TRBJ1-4,TGTGCCAGCAGCCTTTCGACAGGGACTAATGAAAAACTGTTTTTT,CASSLSTGTNEKLFF
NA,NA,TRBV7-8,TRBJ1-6,TGTGCCAGCAGCACCCCACAGGGTTTCACCTATAATTCACCCCTCCACTTT,CASSTPQGFTYNSPLHF
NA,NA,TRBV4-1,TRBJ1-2,TGCGCCAGCAGCCAAGACGTTCGGGGATTCTATGGCTACACCTTC,CASSQDVRGFYGYTF
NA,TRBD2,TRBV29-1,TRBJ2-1,TGCAGCTCATACGGGGGGAGGGCCGCGAATGAGCAGTTCTTC,CSSYGGRAANEQFF
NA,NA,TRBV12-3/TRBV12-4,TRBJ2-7,TGTGCCAGTAAGGGGCGTACCTACGAGCAGTACTTC,CASKGRTYEQYF
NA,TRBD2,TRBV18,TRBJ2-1,TGTGCCAGCTCACCCCTAGCGGATAACAATGAGCAGTTCTTC,CASSPLADNNEQFF
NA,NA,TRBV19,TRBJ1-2,TGTGCCAGTAGTATCCAGCGTAACTATGGCTACACCTTC,CASSIQRNYGYTF
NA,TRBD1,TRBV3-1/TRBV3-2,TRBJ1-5,TGTGCCAGCAGCCCCGGCACCGGGACAGGGCCGGTGGGTCAGCCCCAGCATTTT,CASSPGTGTGPVGQPQHF
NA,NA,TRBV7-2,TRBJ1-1,TGTGCCAGCAGCGCCCTCCTAACTTCAGGGACTGAAGCTTTCTTT,CASSALLTSGTEAFF
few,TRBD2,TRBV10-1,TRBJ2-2,TGCGCCAGCAGTCTCGATATGGGACTAGCGGGAGCCGGGGAGCTGTTTTTT,CASSLDMGLAGAGELFF
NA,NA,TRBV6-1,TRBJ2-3,TGTGCCAGCAGTGAAGCGACAGTTAGCACAGATACGCAGTATTTT,CASSEATVSTDTQYF
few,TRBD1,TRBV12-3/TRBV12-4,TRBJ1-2,TGTGCCAGCAGTCACGGGACAGCTACCGGCTACACCTTC,CASSHGTATGYTF
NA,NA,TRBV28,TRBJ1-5,TGTGCCAGCAAATGGGAGGGATCGGGGCAGCCCCAGCATTTT,CASKWEGSGQPQHF
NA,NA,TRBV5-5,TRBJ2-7,TGTGCCAGCAGCCTAGGTTTCACGGAAACCTACGAGCAGTACTTC,CASSLGFTETYEQYF
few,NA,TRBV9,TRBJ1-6,TGTGCCAGCAGTTTGTCGGGAGGGACTAATTCACCCCTCCACTTT,CASSLSGGTNSPLHF
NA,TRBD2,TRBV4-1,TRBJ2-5,TGCGCCAGCAGCACGGGACTAGCGGGAGGGCCTGAGACCCAGTACTTC,CASSTGLAGGPETQYF
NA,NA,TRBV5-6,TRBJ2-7,TGTGCCAGCAGCTTGGGGGGGCTCGACGAGCAGTACTTC,CASSLGGLDEQYF
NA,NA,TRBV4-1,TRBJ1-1,TGCGCCAGCAGCCAGCGGGGGCTGAACACTGAAGCTTTCTTT,CASSQRGLNTEAFF
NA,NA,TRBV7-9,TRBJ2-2,TGTGCCAGCAGCCCAGGCCACACCGGGGAGCTGTTTTTT,CASSPGHTGELFF
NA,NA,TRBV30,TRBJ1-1,TGTGCCTGGACGGGACATAGGAACACTGAAGCTTTCTTT,CAWTGHRNTEAFF
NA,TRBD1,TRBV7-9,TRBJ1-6,TGTGCCAGCAGCTTAGGGAGGACAGGGGAGTTGAAGATTTCACCCCTCCACTTT,CASSLGRTGELKISPLHF
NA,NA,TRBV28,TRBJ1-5,TGTGCCAGCAGACTCACTGGACAAGGGAGGGGTCAGCCCCAGCATTTT,CASRLTGQGRGQPQHF
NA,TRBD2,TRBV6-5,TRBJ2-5,TGTGCCAGCAGTTACATGGCGGGAGGGGACCAAGAGACCCAGTACTTC,CASSYMAGGDQETQYF
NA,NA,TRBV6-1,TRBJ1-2,TGTGCCAGCAGTGAATACGGGGACTATGGCTACACCTTC,CASSEYGDYGYTF
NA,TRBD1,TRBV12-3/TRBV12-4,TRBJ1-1,TGTGCCAGCAGCGGACAGGAGAACACTGAAGCTTTCTTT,CASSGQENTEAFF
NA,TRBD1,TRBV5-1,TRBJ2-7,TGCGCCAGCAGCCCGGGGACAGGGGGCGCGGGCGAGCAGTACTTC,CASSPGTGGAGEQYF
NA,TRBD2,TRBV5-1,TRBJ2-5,TGCGCCAGCAGCCCTGGCCTAGCGGGAGAGGTGACCCAGTACTTC,CASSPGLAGEVTQYF